This TCR beta chain was retrieved from a study of blood T cell repertoires in COVID-19. Study-level background: PBMCs, B-cell-depleted T cells, or T cells provided the cDNA or gDNA that made up the material.

Study processing details: Cell counts per sample came from amplifying reference gene primers. TCRdb keeps only in-frame clones here, not all; method: immunoSEQ multiplex PCR. V and J calls and clone size follow that table, whereas D and trimming were derived from the DNA. The repertoire includes about 160,000 clones, 85% of them detected once, and 3% to 4% sits in the top ten. Germline CDR1 MRHNA, CDR2 SNTAGT. With 3 bases removed from V and 7 bases from J, the gap between germline ends came to 18 bases. CDR3 length equals 15 residues. This receptor was identified in a human donor with acute or convalescent COVID-19. The donor label of this sample is uncertain. This rearrangement joins TRBV6-4 to TRBJ1-1; D is possibly TRBD1 (5 bases). Sample: peripheral blood. CDR3 nucleotides: TGTGCCAGCAGTGATTCGCGTCAGGGCAGATATGAAGCTTTCTTT. Its translation is CASSDSRQGRYEAFF.